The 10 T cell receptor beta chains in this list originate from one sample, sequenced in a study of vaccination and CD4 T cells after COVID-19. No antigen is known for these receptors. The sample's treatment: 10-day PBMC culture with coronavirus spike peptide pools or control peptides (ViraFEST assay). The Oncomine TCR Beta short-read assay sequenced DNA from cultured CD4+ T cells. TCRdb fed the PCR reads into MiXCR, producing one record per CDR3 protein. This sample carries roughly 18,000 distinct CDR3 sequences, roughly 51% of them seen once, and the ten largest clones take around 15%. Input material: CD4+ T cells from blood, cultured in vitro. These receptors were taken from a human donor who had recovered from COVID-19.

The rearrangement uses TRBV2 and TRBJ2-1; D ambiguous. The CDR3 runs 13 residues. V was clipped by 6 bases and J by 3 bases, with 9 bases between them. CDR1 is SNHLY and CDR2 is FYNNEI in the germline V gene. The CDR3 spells CASRGRRYNEQFF. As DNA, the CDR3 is TGTGCCAGCAGGGGTAGGCGCTACAATGAGCAGTTCTTC.

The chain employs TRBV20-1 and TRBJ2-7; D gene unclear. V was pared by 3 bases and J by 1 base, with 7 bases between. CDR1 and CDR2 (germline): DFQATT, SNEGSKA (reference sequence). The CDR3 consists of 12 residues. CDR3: CSASGDSYEQYF. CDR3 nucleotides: TGCAGTGCTAGCGGCGATTCCTACGAGCAGTACTTC.

The CDR3 DNA reads TGTGCCAGCAGTGGGCCCGGCGGTGGCTACACCTTC. Translation: CASSGPGGGYTF. The J gene is TRBJ1-2, the V gene TRBV2; D remains unclear. Germline V CDR1 and CDR2: SNHLY, FYNNEI. The CDR3 spans 12 residues. V lost 4 bases, J lost 7 bases, and 10 bases lay in between.

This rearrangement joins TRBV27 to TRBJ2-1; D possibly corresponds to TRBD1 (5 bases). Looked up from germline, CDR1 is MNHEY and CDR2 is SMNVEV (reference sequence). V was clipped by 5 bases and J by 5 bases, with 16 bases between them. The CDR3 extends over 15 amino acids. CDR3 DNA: TGTGCCAGCAGTATCGACAGCAGACGAAACAATGAGCAGTTCTTC. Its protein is CASSIDSRRNNEQFF.

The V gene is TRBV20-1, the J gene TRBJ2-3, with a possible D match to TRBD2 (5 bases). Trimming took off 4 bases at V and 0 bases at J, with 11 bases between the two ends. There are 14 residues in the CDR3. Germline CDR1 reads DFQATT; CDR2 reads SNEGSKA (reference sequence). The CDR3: CSAKDGGSTDTQYF. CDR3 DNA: TGCAGTGCTAAGGACGGCGGGAGCACAGATACGCAGTATTTT.

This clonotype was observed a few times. The CDR3 here is CSASAGHRAKNIQYF. As DNA, the CDR3 is TGCAGTGCTAGTGCAGGGCACCGGGCCAAAAACATTCAGTACTTC. The chain joins TRBV20-1 to TRBJ2-4; tentatively, D is TRBD1 (5 bases). V gave up 3 bases and J gave up 1 base, with 13 bases separating them. The CDR3 has 15 amino acids. CDR1 and CDR2 (germline): DFQATT, SNEGSKA (reference sequence).

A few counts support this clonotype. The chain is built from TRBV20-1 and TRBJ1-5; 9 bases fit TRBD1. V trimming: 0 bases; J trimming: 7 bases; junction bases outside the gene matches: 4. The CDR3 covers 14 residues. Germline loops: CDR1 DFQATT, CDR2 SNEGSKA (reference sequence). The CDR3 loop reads CSARDDRGEQPQHF. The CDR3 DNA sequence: TGCAGTGCTAGAGATGACAGGGGGGAACAGCCCCAGCATTTT.

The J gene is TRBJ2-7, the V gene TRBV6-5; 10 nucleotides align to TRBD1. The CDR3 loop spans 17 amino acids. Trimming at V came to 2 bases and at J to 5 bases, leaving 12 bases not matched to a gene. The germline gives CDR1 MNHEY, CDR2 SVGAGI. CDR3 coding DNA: TGTGCCAGCAGTTACAGCCAAAAGGGGACAGGGGTTCACGAGCAGTACTTC. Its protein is CASSYSQKGTGVHEQYF.

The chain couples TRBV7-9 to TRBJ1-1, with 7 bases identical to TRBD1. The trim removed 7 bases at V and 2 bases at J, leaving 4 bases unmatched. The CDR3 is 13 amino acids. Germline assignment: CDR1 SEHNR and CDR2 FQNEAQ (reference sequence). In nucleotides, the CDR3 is TGTGCCAGCAAGGGACAGACAAACACTGAAGCTTTCTTT. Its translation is CASKGQTNTEAFF.

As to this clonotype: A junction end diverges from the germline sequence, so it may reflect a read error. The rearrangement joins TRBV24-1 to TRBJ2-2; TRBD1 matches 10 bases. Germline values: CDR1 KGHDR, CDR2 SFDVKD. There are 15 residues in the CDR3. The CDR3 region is CVTSEGGQGTGELFF. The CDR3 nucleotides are TGTGTCACCAGTGAGGGGGGACAGGGGACCGGGGAGCTGTTTTTT.